The 18 T cell receptor beta chains reported below all come from one sample, sequenced in a study of blood T cells in healthy people across ages. A second about 7 to 11 cycle PCR used barcoded and J-beta primers. Using its own MiXCR run on the 5' RACE reads, TCRdb lists one record per CDR3 protein. The profile shows 1.5 million to 2 million distinct CDR3 sequences, about 31% of them singletons. Sequencing was performed on blood. These receptor sequences come from a woman between 25 and 40 years old in good health.

Note on this clonotype: An end of the junction does not agree with germline; a read error may underlie this. The rearrangement links TRBV14 to TRBJ2-1, with D possibly matching TRBD2 (6 bases). Germline CDR1 and CDR2: SGHDN and FVKESK. The CDR3 sequence is 16 residues long. The CDR3 region has the DNA TGTGCCAGCAGCCTTAGAGGCGCGGGATCTGACGATGAGCGGTTCTTC. Translation gives CASSLRGAGSDDERFF. Full variable domain (outside the CDR3, taken from reference TRBV14 and TRBJ2-1): EAGVTQFPSHSVIEKGQTVTLRCDPISGHDNLYWYRRVMGKEIKFLLHFVKESKQDESGMPNNRFLAERTGGTYSTLKVQPAELEDSGVYFCASSLRGAGSDDERFFGPGTRLTVL.

This chain connects TRBV15 to TRBJ2-1; possibly TRBD2 for D (5 bases). With 1 base removed from V and 4 bases from J, the gap between germline ends came to 14 bases. The CDR3 has 16 amino acids. Germline lookup yields CDR1 LNHNV and CDR2 YYDKDF (reference sequence). CDR3 sequence (DNA): TGTGCCACCAGCAGAGCCGGAAGCGGTCCTTACAATGAGCAGTTCTTC. Protein sequence: CATSRAGSGPYNEQFF.

In this sample, this clonotype turned up once. The CDR3 ends on some other residue instead of the conserved phenylalanine or tryptophan, so this is likely a read error. The rearrangement joins TRBV2 to TRBJ2-1; D perhaps matches TRBD2 (6 bases). CDR1 and CDR2 from the germline V gene are SNHLY and FYNNEI. The length of the CDR3 is 14 residues. CDR3 nucleotides: TGTGCCAGTAGTGAACGGTTAGCGGTCAATGAGCAGTTCTGC. Amino acids: CASSERLAVNEQFC.

This clonotype came up a few times. The V call is TRBV7-3, the J call TRBJ2-3; D unresolved. CDR1 is SGHTA and CDR2 is FQGTGA in the germline V gene. The CDR3 length is 15 residues. The V end was cut by 2 bases, the J end by 2 bases, with 11 bases between. DNA for the CDR3: TGTGCCAGCAGCTTAGACGGGCTGTACACAGATACGCAGTATTTT. Residues: CASSLDGLYTDTQYF.

The chain uses TRBV3-1 and TRBJ2-1; no definite D call. The ends were cut back, 3 bases at V and 8 bases at J, with 8 bases in the middle. Germline V gives CDR1 LGHDT, CDR2 YNNKEL (reference sequence). This CDR3 spans 12 amino acids. The CDR3 DNA sequence: TGTGCCAGCAGCCAGGTGAAGGATGAGCAGTTCTTC. Amino acids: CASSQVKDEQFF.

The chain employs TRBV6-5 and TRBJ2-5; 7 bases are shared with TRBD2. The CDR3 has 16 amino acids. V trimming: 5 bases; J trimming: 4 bases; junction bases outside the gene matches: 13. CDR1 and CDR2 from the germline V gene are MNHEY and SVGAGI. CDR3 coding DNA: TGTGCCAGCAGTCCGGGGAGGGAGGGTCGCGGAGAGACCCAGTACTTC. It is translated as CASSPGREGRGETQYF.

The gene calls are TRBV5-1 and TRBJ2-3; D ambiguous. CDR3 size: 14 residues. The germline gives CDR1 SGHRS, CDR2 YFSETQ. V dropped 5 bases and J dropped 4 bases, with 14 bases sitting between them. DNA for the CDR3: TGCGCCAGCAGACCCGACTTGGCGGCAGATACGCAGTATTTT. It translates to CASRPDLAADTQYF.

The V and J genes are TRBV7-2 and TRBJ2-1, with unresolved D. The germline V gene encodes CDR1 SGHTA and CDR2 FQGNSA. Trimming pared 0 bases from V and 10 bases from J, leaving 7 bases between. The CDR3 is made up of 12 amino acids. Here the CDR3 DNA reads TGTGCCAGCAGCTTAGCTCGACGAGAGCAGTTCTTC. This gives the protein CASSLARREQFF. The complete variable domain, with remaining parts taken from reference TRBV7-2 and TRBJ2-1, reads GAGVSQSPSNKVTEKGKDVELRCDPISGHTALYWYRQSLGQGLEFLIYFQGNSAPDKSGLPSDRFSAERTGGSVSTLTIQRTQQEDSAVYLCASSLARREQFFGPGTRLTVL.

The chain is built from TRBV12-3 or TRBV12-4 and TRBJ2-4; D call uncertain. The germline V and J ends were trimmed by 2 bases and 12 bases, with 17 bases remaining between them. The CDR3 is made up of 14 amino acids. Written as DNA, the CDR3 is TGTGCCAGCAGTTTAAAGGGTCGGCGAGACACTCAGTACTTC. Translated: CASSLKGRRDTQYF.

The chain joins TRBV7-9 to TRBJ1-5; 7 bases map to TRBD1. This CDR3 comprises 16 residues. V shed 4 bases and J 1 base; nucleotides not matched to a gene: 7. Germline CDR1 is SEHNR and CDR2 is FQNEAQ (reference sequence). CDR3: CASSSGRQGSNQPQHF. The CDR3, as DNA: TGTGCCAGCAGCTCGGGTCGACAGGGCAGCAATCAGCCCCAGCATTTT.

CDR3 DNA sequence: TGCAGTGCTTCGGGGGGCCCTGAAAAACTGTTTTTT. Protein sequence: CSASGGPEKLFF. This chain uses TRBV20-1 with TRBJ1-4; a possible D gene is TRBD1 (6 bases). V gave up 5 bases and J gave up 7 bases, with 11 bases separating them. Per the germline V gene, CDR1 is DFQATT and CDR2 is SNEGSKA (reference sequence). There are 12 residues in the CDR3.

The chain is built from TRBV29-1 and TRBJ1-2, with 7 positions matching TRBD1. The CDR3 is made up of 15 amino acids. The V segment lost 1 base and the J segment 4 bases; nucleotides outside the gene matches: 9. Looked up from germline, CDR1 is SQVTM and CDR2 is ANQGSEA. CDR3 nucleotide sequence: TGCAGCGTTGAAGGTCGGTCTGGGACAGCCTATGGCTACACCTTC. This translates into CSVEGRSGTAYGYTF.

This clonotype was seen only a few times. The rearrangement joins TRBV7-8 to TRBJ2-3, with unresolved D. Trimming shortened V by 7 bases and J by 6 bases, and 20 bases separated the two germline ends. Germline V gene lookup returns CDR1 SGHVS and CDR2 FQNEAQ. This CDR3 is built from 15 residues. The CDR3 nucleotides read TGTGCCAGCATCCTTCTCTCGGCCGGAGTGGATACGCAGTATTTT. Translation: CASILLSAGVDTQYF.

The DNA for the CDR3 is TGTGCCAGCAGTTACAAGGTGGCAGATTCGAACACTGAAGCTTTCTTT. This encodes CASSYKVADSNTEAFF. The V and J genes are TRBV6-2 or TRBV6-3 and TRBJ1-1; no clear D gene. In germline, CDR1 is MNHEY, CDR2 SVGEGT. Trimming left V 2 bases short and J 1 base short, with 14 bases between. There are 16 residues in the CDR3.

Comment on this clonotype: Lacking the conserved final phenylalanine or tryptophan, this CDR3 likely reflects a read error. The chain combines TRBV13 with TRBJ2-7; 9 nucleotides line up with TRBD1. With 3 bases clipped from V and 4 bases from J, the junction kept 4 bases outside the gene matches. The CDR3 covers 14 residues. The germline gives CDR1 PRHDT, CDR2 FYEKMQ (reference sequence). CDR3 amino acids: CASSLGQGTYEQYC. In nucleotides, the CDR3 is TGTGCCAGCAGCTTGGGACAGGGTACTTACGAGCAGTACTGC.

DNA of the CDR3: TGCGCCAGCAGCGCGGGACTAGCAGGCCCCGGGAGGGGTGAGCAGTTCTTC. It yields the protein CASSAGLAGPGRGEQFF. The V gene is TRBV5-1, the J gene TRBJ2-1; 9 positions agree with TRBD2. CDR3 size: 17 residues. The J segment lost 9 bases and the V segment lost 4 bases, leaving 17 bases of the junction unmatched. Germline V gene lookup returns CDR1 SGHRS and CDR2 YFSETQ.

There are many counts of this clonotype. The chain links TRBV6-1 to TRBJ2-1; a weak D match, TRBD2 (5 bases). The germline CDR1 and CDR2 sequences are MNHNS and SASEGT. The CDR3 sequence is 15 residues long. Trimming removed 3 bases from V and 4 bases from J, with 13 bases in between. The CDR3 is CASSEEGGGYNEQFF. The DNA of the CDR3 is TGTGCCAGCAGTGAGGAAGGAGGAGGATACAATGAGCAGTTCTTC.

This clonotype has at least ten counts. This chain uses TRBV28 with TRBJ2-5; the match to TRBD1 covers 8 bases. The germline gives CDR1 MDHEN, CDR2 SYDVKM. This CDR3 spans 15 amino acids. The J segment lost 1 base and the V segment lost 5 bases, leaving 6 bases of the junction unmatched. CDR3 sequence (DNA): TGTGCCAGCAGTGCGGACAGGGCCTTCCAAGAGACCCAGTACTTC. Amino acid sequence: CASSADRAFQETQYF. Full variable domain (missing parts from reference TRBV28 and TRBJ2-5): DVKVTQSSRYLVKRTGEKVFLECVQDMDHENMFWYRQDPGLGLRLIYFSYDVKMKEKGDIPEGYSVSREKKERFSLILESASTNQTSMYLCASSADRAFQETQYFGPGTRLLVL.